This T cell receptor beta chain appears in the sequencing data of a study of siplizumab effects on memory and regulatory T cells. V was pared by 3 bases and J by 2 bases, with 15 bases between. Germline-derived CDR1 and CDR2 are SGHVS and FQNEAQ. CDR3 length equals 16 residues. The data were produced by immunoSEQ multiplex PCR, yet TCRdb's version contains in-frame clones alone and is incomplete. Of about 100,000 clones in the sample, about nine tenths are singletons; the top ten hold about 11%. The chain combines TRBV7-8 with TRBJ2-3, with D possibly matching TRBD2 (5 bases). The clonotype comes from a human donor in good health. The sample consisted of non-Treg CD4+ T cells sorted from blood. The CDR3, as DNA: TGTGCCAGCAGCTTTTTATCTGGGAGCCCCACAGATACGCAGTATTTT. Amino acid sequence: CASSFLSGSPTDTQYF.